This T cell receptor (beta chain) was sequenced during a study of shared clonotypes between healthy human individuals. Germline CDR1 SQVTM, CDR2 ANQGSEA. V was clipped by 4 bases and J by 5 bases, with 15 bases between them. The CDR3 consists of 13 residues. Naivety among CD8 cells was defined by CD45RO negativity and positive CCR7 selection, thereby excluding terminally differentiated effector memory CD45RA+ cells. Study-level results: The study found approximately 5% of naive CD4 clonotypes shared across a handful of donors. Sequencing depth was expected to influence donor clonotype sharing.

Here immunoSEQ multiplex PCR was the method, and the copy in TCRdb shows in-frame clones only, minus some. The sample records more than 600,000 clones, about 92% being singletons. As for this clone: Its target is not known.

The chain recombines TRBV29-1 with TRBJ2-7, with D maybe TRBD1 (5 bases). Sequenced: naive CD8+ T cells sorted from blood. This clonotype originated in a man aged 25-45 years in good health. The CDR3 is CSVAIDSIHEQYF. Here the CDR3 DNA reads TGCAGCGTTGCCATTGACAGTATCCACGAGCAGTACTTC.